The 11 T cell receptor beta chains in this list originate from one sample, sequenced in a study of blood T cell repertoires in COVID-19 (dated by TCRdb to about 2020). The library came from the immunoSEQ multiplex PCR assay. Not all clones reach the TCRdb copy of this immuneACCESS table, which keeps in-frame sequences only. Checked studies attribute under half of the gap to unresolved V genes and leave the rest unexplained. This sample holds around 260,000 clones; about 86% were observed only once. The top ten clonotypes cover approximately 4.3% of the sample. Input material: PBMCs or T cells enriched from blood (not recorded which). The receptor source for this set is a man under 40 with acute COVID-19.

J is TRBJ1-2 and V is TRBV5-6; no reliable D call. The CDR3 covers 13 residues. Germline CDR1 is SGHDT and CDR2 is YYEEEE. The V and J ends lost 3 bases and 3 bases respectively, with 9 bases between them. CDR3 in amino acids: CASSSLRDYGYTF. CDR3 nucleotides: TGTGCCAGCAGCTCCTTGCGGGACTATGGCTACACCTTC.

This clone was counted a single time. The rearrangement joins TRBV27 to TRBJ2-1; 9 positions agree with TRBD2. The CDR3 has 18 amino acids. The junction had 15 bases not matched to a gene; V was cut back by 2 bases and J by 7 bases. Germline CDR1 reads MNHEY; CDR2 reads SMNVEV (reference sequence). This CDR3 is CASSLVSGGLGTQNEQFF. The DNA for the CDR3 is TGTGCCAGCAGTTTAGTTAGCGGGGGCTTAGGCACACAAAATGAGCAGTTCTTC.

The rearrangement links TRBV19 to TRBJ1-4, with TRBD1 identical over 8 bases. V was clipped by 7 bases and J by 13 bases; unmatched bases: 5. The CDR3 has 11 amino acids. CDR1 is LNHDA, CDR2 SQIVND, per germline (reference sequence). The CDR3 spells CASMSGTGLFF. The CDR3 nucleotides are TGTGCCAGTATGAGTGGGACAGGACTGTTTTTT.

This clone has just one count. This chain uses TRBV5-5 with TRBJ2-7; D is perhaps TRBD1 (5 bases). Germline V lookup: CDR1 SGHKS, CDR2 YYEKEE (reference sequence). CDR3 length: 15 residues. Trimming removed 2 bases at V and 5 bases at J, with 17 bases between. The CDR3 nucleotides are TGTGCCAGCAGCTTTACGGCGCAGGGTGTGAACGAGCAGTACGTC. This codes for CASSFTAQGVNEQYV.

The rearrangement links TRBV10-1 to TRBJ2-1; 9 bases align to TRBD2. In germline, CDR1 is WNHNN, CDR2 SYGVQD (reference sequence). CDR3 length: 15 amino acids. The ends lost 4 bases at V and 2 bases at J; junction bases unmatched: 3. The DNA of the CDR3 is TGCGCCAGCAGTGTTGGCGGGGGGGCCTACAATGAGCAGTTCTTC. Amino acids: CASSVGGGAYNEQFF.

J is TRBJ2-3 and V is TRBV6-5, with a possible D match to TRBD1 (6 bases). V dropped 0 bases and J dropped 1 base, with 11 bases sitting between them. This CDR3 spans 16 amino acids. Germline assignment: CDR1 MNHEY and CDR2 SVGAGI. CDR3 sequence: CASSYSRGRGTDTQYF. CDR3 bases: TGTGCCAGCAGTTACTCGAGGGGGAGAGGCACAGATACGCAGTATTTT.

V gene TRBV3-1 (or the pseudogene TRBV3-2) combines with J gene TRBJ2-1, with 8 nucleotides matching TRBD2. Germline V gene data show CDR1 as LGHDT and CDR2 as YNNKEL (reference sequence). This CDR3 is 14 amino acids long. V gave up 2 bases and J gave up 9 bases; unmatched junction bases: 6. The CDR3 sequence is CASSQRTSWGEQFF. The DNA for the CDR3 is TGTGCCAGCAGCCAACGGACTAGCTGGGGTGAGCAGTTCTTC.

This clone was detected only once. The rearrangement links TRBV5-6 to TRBJ1-2, with 9 bases fitting TRBD1. The CDR3 covers 14 residues. CDR1 SGHDT and CDR2 YYEEEE come from the germline V gene. The junction had 6 bases not matched to a gene; V was cut back by 2 bases and J by 7 bases. For the CDR3, the DNA is TGTGCCAGCAGCTTTCTACAGGGGGCAATTGGCTACACCTTC. This encodes CASSFLQGAIGYTF.

CDR3 protein: CASNLGRDRGSSYTF. In nucleotides, the CDR3 is TGTGCCAGCAATCTCGGCCGGGACAGGGGTAGCAGCTACACCTTC. The V call is TRBV6-5, the J call TRBJ1-2; 10 nucleotides agree with TRBD1. Trimming at V came to 7 bases and at J to 9 bases, leaving 14 bases not matched to a gene. This CDR3 is built from 15 residues. Looked up from germline, CDR1 is MNHEY and CDR2 is SVGAGI.

The chain carries TRBV19 and TRBJ2-4, with TRBD1 as a possible D gene (5 bases). V lost 3 bases and J lost 4, with 10 bases in between. The CDR3 sequence is 14 residues long. Per the germline V gene, CDR1 is LNHDA and CDR2 is SQIVND (reference sequence). The chain's CDR3 is CASSITGQKNIQYF. CDR3 bases: TGTGCCAGTAGTATTACAGGTCAGAAAAACATTCAGTACTTC.

The chain couples TRBV6-5 to TRBJ1-1; D gene uncertain. The CDR3 has 13 residues. Germline loops: CDR1 MNHEY, CDR2 SVGAGI. V lost 4 bases and J 1 base, leaving 7 bases between the germline ends. The CDR3 DNA is TGTGCCAGCAGTTCCTTAAAGAACACTGAAGCTTTCTTT. Its translation: CASSSLKNTEAFF.